These 17 T cell receptor beta chains were all obtained from the same sample, sequenced in a study of blood T cell repertoires in COVID-19. Only in-frame clones appear in the TCRdb table, and some are missing; sequencing was by immunoSEQ multiplex PCR. The table includes fewer than 200,000 clones, about nine tenths detected once. Sequenced: peripheral blood. The receptors originated from a woman between 45 and 65 years old with acute or convalescent COVID-19.

The chain joins TRBV19 to TRBJ2-4; a weak D match, TRBD1 (5 bases). This CDR3 region has 15 residues. V was trimmed by 1 base and J by 7 bases, leaving 14 bases between them. Germline assignment: CDR1 LNHDA and CDR2 SQIVND (reference sequence). This chain's CDR3 is CASSIGAGMINIQYF. The CDR3 region has the DNA TGTGCCAGTAGTATAGGGGCAGGGATGATTAACATTCAGTACTTC.

The V and J genes are TRBV9 and TRBJ2-1; D unresolved. V was trimmed by 0 bases and J by 7 bases, leaving 8 bases between them. CDR3 length equals 13 residues. Germline lookup yields CDR1 SGDLS and CDR2 YYNGEE. CDR3 residues: CASSVAAGNEQFF. CDR3 in DNA: TGTGCCAGCAGCGTAGCCGCCGGGAATGAGCAGTTCTTC.

J is TRBJ1-5 and V is TRBV19; 11 nucleotides agree with TRBD1. The trim removed 5 bases at V and 0 bases at J, leaving 6 bases unmatched. Germline-derived CDR1 and CDR2 are LNHDA and SQIVND (reference sequence). This CDR3 has 17 amino acids. CDR3 protein: CASSWGTGGGSNQPQHF. DNA of the CDR3: TGTGCCAGTAGTTGGGGGACAGGGGGTGGTAGCAATCAGCCCCAGCATTTT.

The rearrangement joins TRBV7-2 to TRBJ2-7; 8 positions match TRBD2. J gave up 6 bases and V 4 bases, and 5 bases lay outside the gene matches. This CDR3 is 13 amino acids long. Germline assignment: CDR1 SGHTA and CDR2 FQGNSA. In DNA, the CDR3 is TGTGCCAGCAGCTCAGCGGGAGCCGGCGAGCAGTACTTC. It encodes CASSSAGAGEQYF.

The chain joins TRBV5-6 to TRBJ2-3; D is uncertain. Per the germline V gene, CDR1 is SGHDT and CDR2 is YYEEEE. The CDR3 totals 15 residues. Deletions cut 4 bases from V and 4 bases from J, with 16 bases between. In nucleotides, the CDR3 is TGTGCCAGCAGCAAATCCAGAAAGGCGGCAGATACGCAGTATTTT. Translating it yields CASSKSRKAADTQYF.

This chain joins TRBV29-1 and TRBJ1-1; D gene uncertain. This CDR3 has 13 residues. Looked up from germline, CDR1 is SQVTM and CDR2 is ANQGSEA. The germline V and J ends were trimmed by 6 bases and 3 bases, with 14 bases remaining between them. In DNA form, the CDR3 reads TGCAGCGTAGGCTCGGGAGATCACACTGAAGCTTTCTTT. Its translation is CSVGSGDHTEAFF.

This clone has just a few counts. The V gene is TRBV5-5, the J gene TRBJ1-1; D gene uncertain. V dropped 4 bases and J dropped 0 bases, with 7 bases sitting between them. Germline values: CDR1 SGHKS, CDR2 YYEKEE (reference sequence). The CDR3 covers 13 residues. DNA of the CDR3: TGTGCCAGCAGCCCGGTAGTGAACACTGAAGCTTTCTTT. This sequence encodes CASSPVVNTEAFF.

The J gene is TRBJ2-5, the V gene TRBV19, with TRBD1 matching 11 bases. This CDR3 region has 15 residues. Germline values: CDR1 LNHDA, CDR2 SQIVND (reference sequence). V shed 5 bases and J 5 bases; nucleotides not matched to a gene: 7. The CDR3 nucleotides read TGTGCCAGTAGTCTCTCCGGGACAGGGGGGGAGACCCAGTACTTC. Translated, it gives CASSLSGTGGETQYF.

This clone showed up just once. The chain joins TRBV12-3 or TRBV12-4 to TRBJ1-6; 8 bases agree with TRBD1. Trimming took 7 bases from V and 11 from J; bases not matched to a gene: 7. The CDR3 totals 13 residues. Here the CDR3 DNA reads TGTGCCAGCACCCTGGACAGGGTAGCACCCCTCCACTTT. Residues: CASTLDRVAPLHF.

V and J are TRBV3-1 (or the pseudogene TRBV3-2) and TRBJ1-2, with TRBD1 matching over 10 bases. The CDR3 length is 14 residues. Germline-derived CDR1 and CDR2 are LGHDT and YNNKEL (reference sequence). J gave up 6 bases and V 3 bases, and 4 bases lay outside the gene matches. The CDR3 DNA reads as TGTGCCAGCAGCCATAGACAGGGGGCGAATGGCTACACCTTC. The encoded protein is CASSHRQGANGYTF.

V is TRBV27 and J is TRBJ1-2; 7 bases fit TRBD1. This CDR3 region has 13 residues. Germline-derived CDR1 and CDR2 are MNHEY and SMNVEV (reference sequence). The trim removed 6 bases at V and 2 bases at J, leaving 3 bases unmatched. CDR3 sequence reads: CASRGGQNYGYTF. CDR3 nucleotide sequence: TGTGCCAGCAGGGGGGGACAGAACTATGGCTACACCTTC.

This clone occurred a few times. The rearrangement joins TRBV19 to TRBJ1-6; D is uncertain. The CDR3 runs to 15 residues. The V gene lost 0 bases and the J gene lost 10 bases, with 13 bases spanning the gap. CDR1 LNHDA and CDR2 SQIVND come from the germline V gene (reference sequence). The DNA of the CDR3 is TGTGCCAGTAGTATAGAGCACAGTCTCAGGTCACCCCTCCACTTT. Translated, it gives CASSIEHSLRSPLHF.

The CDR3 nucleotides read TGTGCCAGCTCACCAGAGGAAGCGGGGGTCTCCGGGGAGCTGTTTTTT. Its protein is CASSPEEAGVSGELFF. V gene TRBV18 combines with J gene TRBJ2-2, with 8 positions matching TRBD2. The V and J ends lost 2 bases and 6 bases, in that order; junction bases with no gene match: 8. The length of the CDR3 is 16 residues. Germline V gene lookup returns CDR1 KGHSH and CDR2 LQKENI.

This sequence joins TRBV6-5 and TRBJ2-7, with D possibly being TRBD1 (7 bases). This CDR3 is 15 amino acids long. CDR1 and CDR2 (germline): MNHEY, SVGAGI. V was cut by 6 bases and J by 3 bases, with 18 bases left in between. CDR3 nucleotides: TGTGCCAGCAGAACCCACAGGGGAGGAAACTACGAGCAGTACTTC. Translating gives CASRTHRGGNYEQYF.

In its sample, this clone was seen once. The genes are TRBV19 and TRBJ1-1, with TRBD1 matching 7 bases. V was clipped by 6 bases and J by 2 bases; unmatched bases: 15. Germline CDR1 is LNHDA and CDR2 is SQIVND (reference sequence). The CDR3 is made up of 17 amino acids. CDR3 region: CASSPAGRRGHNTEAFF. CDR3 nucleotide sequence: TGTGCCAGTAGCCCCGCGGGTCGGAGGGGGCATAACACTGAAGCTTTCTTT. Using reference TRBV19 and TRBJ1-1 for the parts outside the CDR3, the full variable domain is DGGITQSPKYLFRKEGQNVTLSCEQNLNHDAMYWYRQDPGQGLRLIYYSQIVNDFQKGDIAEGYSVSREKKESFPLTVTSAQKNPTAFYLCASSPAGRRGHNTEAFFGQGTRLTVV.

The chain recombines TRBV12-5 with TRBJ2-1; D is uncertain. This CDR3 is built from 14 residues. Between the trimmed V and J ends, which lost 3 bases and 4 bases, there was a span of 10 bases. Germline CDR1 reads LGHNT; CDR2 reads FRNRAP. The DNA for the CDR3 is TGTGCTAGTGGTTTCAAAACACGTTACAATGAGCAGTTCTTC. It specifies CASGFKTRYNEQFF.

The CDR3: CASSSVQGKENQPQHF. DNA of the CDR3: TGTGCCAGCAGTTCCGTCCAGGGAAAGGAAAATCAGCCCCAGCATTTT. The V gene is TRBV6-5, the J gene TRBJ1-5, with D perhaps matching TRBD1 (5 bases). This CDR3 has 16 amino acids. CDR1 and CDR2 from the germline V gene are MNHEY and SVGAGI. Trimming pared 4 bases from V and 4 bases from J, leaving 17 bases between.